This passage covers 10 T cell receptor beta chains from one sample sequenced in a study of blood T cell repertoires in COVID-19. Sequencing was performed with immunoSEQ multiplex PCR; in TCRdb, only in-frame clones are kept and a portion is missing. The data contain roughly 240,000 clones, 75% to 85% of them singletons. The sequencing input was PBMCs or T cells enriched from blood (not recorded which). These receptors were taken from a woman aged 45-65 years with acute COVID-19.

The V call is TRBV25-1, the J call TRBJ1-2, with D maybe TRBD1 (5 bases). This CDR3 comprises 13 residues. CDR1 is MGHDK, CDR2 SYGVNS, per germline. Between the trimmed V and J ends, which lost 2 bases and 8 bases, there was a span of 12 bases. CDR3 bases: TGTGCCAGCAGTGAAATTGGTCGGACAGGCTACACCTTC. Translating it yields CASSEIGRTGYTF.

DNA of the CDR3: TGTGCCAGTAGTGCACCGGACAGGGGTAATGAAAAACTGTTTTTT. This sequence encodes CASSAPDRGNEKLFF. This chain joins TRBV19 and TRBJ1-4; 9 bases fit TRBD1. The CDR3 runs 15 residues. V lost 5 bases to trimming and J lost 4 bases; unmatched junction nucleotides: 5. CDR1 and CDR2 from the germline V gene are LNHDA and SQIVND (reference sequence).

The V and J genes are TRBV5-1 and TRBJ2-5; 9 bases align to TRBD1. J gave up 4 bases and V 3 bases, and 7 bases lay outside the gene matches. The germline CDR1 and CDR2 sequences are SGHRS and YFSETQ. CDR3 length: 15 amino acids. The CDR3 DNA reads TGCGCCAGCAGCTGGCAGGGACAGGGTGGAGAGACCCAGTACTTC. It encodes CASSWQGQGGETQYF.

The chain uses TRBV9 and TRBJ2-2; D is uncertain. Trimming stripped 2 bases from V and 6 bases from J, with 8 bases between. Germline V lookup: CDR1 SGDLS, CDR2 YYNGEE. This CDR3 region has 13 residues. The CDR3 sequence is CASSVGLSGELFF. The CDR3 region has the DNA TGTGCCAGCAGCGTCGGTCTCTCCGGGGAGCTGTTTTTT.

The chain has TRBV9 and TRBJ1-6; D is perhaps TRBD1 (5 bases). The V end lost 0 bases, the J end lost 7 bases, and 11 bases lay between the germline ends. The CDR3 spans 15 residues. Germline CDR1 reads SGDLS; CDR2 reads YYNGEE. The CDR3 DNA follows: TGTGCCAGCAGCGTAGACGACAGCTTAAATTCACCCCTCCACTTT. This encodes CASSVDDSLNSPLHF.

This chain links TRBV13 with TRBJ1-2; D remains ambiguous. The CDR3 runs 13 residues. Trimming left V 7 bases short and J 6 bases short, with 15 bases between. Germline V gene sequence: CDR1 PRHDT, CDR2 FYEKMQ (reference sequence). The CDR3 DNA sequence: TGTGCCAGCACCCCAACCCGATCGGATGGCTACACCTTC. It yields the protein CASTPTRSDGYTF.

The rearrangement links TRBV19 to TRBJ1-5; tentatively, D is TRBD1 (5 bases). Trimming took off 3 bases at V and 6 bases at J, with 12 bases between the two ends. The germline V gene encodes CDR1 LNHDA and CDR2 SQIVND (reference sequence). The CDR3 is made up of 14 amino acids. For the CDR3, the DNA is TGTGCCAGTAGTATCGGTAACCAGGGTCAGCCCCAGCATTTT. This encodes CASSIGNQGQPQHF.

The chain carries TRBV28 and TRBJ2-7, with TRBD2 identical over 8 bases. J was trimmed by 4 bases and V by 4 bases; bases with no gene match: 9. From germline, CDR1 is MDHEN and CDR2 SYDVKM. The CDR3 is 15 residues long. For the CDR3, the DNA is TGTGCCAGCAGTTACCCCCGGGGGGGGCGTTACGAGCAGTACTTC. It is translated as CASSYPRGGRYEQYF.

The chain uses TRBV7-2 and TRBJ1-4, with TRBD1 identical over 7 bases. The trim removed 2 bases at V and 4 bases at J, leaving 10 bases unmatched. Germline loops: CDR1 SGHTA, CDR2 FQGNSA. This CDR3 comprises 17 residues. In nucleotides, the CDR3 is TGTGCCAGCAGCTTATCCCCCCCGGGACAGCATAATGAAAAACTGTTTTTT. Protein: CASSLSPPGQHNEKLFF.

This clone was recorded once. The chain couples TRBV7-9 to TRBJ1-4; D is undetermined. The CDR3 loop spans 14 amino acids. Germline loops: CDR1 SEHNR, CDR2 FQNEAQ (reference sequence). The V gene lost 6 bases and the J gene lost 2 bases, with 10 bases spanning the gap. The CDR3 sequence: CASSISSTNEKLFF. For the CDR3, the DNA is TGTGCCAGCAGTATTAGCTCCACTAATGAAAAACTGTTTTTT.